The entry below describes one TCR beta chain. What it binds is not known. This record belongs to a study of cytomegalovirus exposure and HLA in healthy donors. CDR1 and CDR2 from the germline V gene are SGHRS and YFSETQ. The CDR3 is 15 amino acids. After removal of 0 bases from V and 6 bases from J, the junction contained 3 bases not matched to a gene. Use of 60 Vbeta and 13 Jbeta primers characterized the PCR. Using immunoSEQ multiplex PCR, the repertoire was profiled, and TCRdb retains in-frame clones only, with some absent. The table shows about 300,000 clones, with 86% occurring only once. Study results and caveats: Presence/absence results assume similar sequencing depth per donor, which may not hold. Confirmation in vitro established that three CMV-associated chains were specific for CMV antigens.

This rearrangement joins TRBV5-1 to TRBJ2-1; the match to TRBD1 covers 10 bases. This TCR was sampled from a man aged 40-50 years in good health and CMV-seropositive. Material for sequencing was PBMCs. The CDR3 spells CASSLEWTGGNEQFF. DNA for the CDR3: TGCGCCAGCAGCTTGGAGTGGACAGGGGGCAATGAGCAGTTCTTC.